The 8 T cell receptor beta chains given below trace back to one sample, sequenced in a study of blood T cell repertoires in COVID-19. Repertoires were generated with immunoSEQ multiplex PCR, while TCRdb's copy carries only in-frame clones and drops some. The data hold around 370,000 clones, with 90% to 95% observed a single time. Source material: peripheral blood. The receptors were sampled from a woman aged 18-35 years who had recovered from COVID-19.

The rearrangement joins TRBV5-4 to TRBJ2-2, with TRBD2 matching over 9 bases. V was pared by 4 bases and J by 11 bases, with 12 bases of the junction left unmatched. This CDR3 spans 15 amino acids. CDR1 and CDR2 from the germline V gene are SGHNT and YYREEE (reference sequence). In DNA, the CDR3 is TGTGCCAGCAGCCTAAAAAAAGCGGGAGGTATAGAGCTGTTTTTT. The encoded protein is CASSLKKAGGIELFF.

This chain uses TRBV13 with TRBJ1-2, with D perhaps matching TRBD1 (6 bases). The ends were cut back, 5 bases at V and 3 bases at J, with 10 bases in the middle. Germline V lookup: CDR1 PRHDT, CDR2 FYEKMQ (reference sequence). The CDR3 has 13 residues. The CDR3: CASSITGYYGYTF. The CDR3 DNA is TGTGCCAGCAGCATCACAGGGTACTATGGCTACACCTTC.

The CDR3 sequence: CSASLRGATNEKLFF. The CDR3 bases are TGCAGTGCTAGTCTCAGGGGCGCAACTAATGAAAAACTGTTTTTT. The chain has TRBV20-1 and TRBJ1-4; possibly TRBD1 for D (6 bases). The V gene lost 3 bases and the J gene lost 0 bases, with 11 bases spanning the gap. The CDR3 is 15 amino acids. Germline CDR1 DFQATT, CDR2 SNEGSKA (reference sequence).

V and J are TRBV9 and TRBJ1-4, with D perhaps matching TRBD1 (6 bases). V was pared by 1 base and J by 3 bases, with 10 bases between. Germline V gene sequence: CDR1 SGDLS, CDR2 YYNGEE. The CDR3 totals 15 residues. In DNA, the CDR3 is TGTGCCAGCAGCGTACAAGGACAGCCTAATGAAAAACTGTTTTTT. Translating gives CASSVQGQPNEKLFF.

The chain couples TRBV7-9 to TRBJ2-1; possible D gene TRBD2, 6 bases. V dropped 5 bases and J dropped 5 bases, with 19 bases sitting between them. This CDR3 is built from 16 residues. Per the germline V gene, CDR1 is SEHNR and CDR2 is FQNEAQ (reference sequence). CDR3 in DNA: TGTGCCAGCAGCCCGAAAGAGCGGGTTCCCCACAATGAGCAGTTCTTC. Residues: CASSPKERVPHNEQFF.

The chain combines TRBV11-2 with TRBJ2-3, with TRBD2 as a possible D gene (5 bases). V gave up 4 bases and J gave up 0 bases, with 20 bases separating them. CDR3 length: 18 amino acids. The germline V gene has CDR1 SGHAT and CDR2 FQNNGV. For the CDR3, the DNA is TGTGCCAGCAGCTCCACGCCGAGGACTCGGATTAGCACAGATACGCAGTATTTT. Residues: CASSSTPRTRISTDTQYF. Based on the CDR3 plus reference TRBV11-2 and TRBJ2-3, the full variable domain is EAGVAQSPRYKIIEKRQSVAFWCNPISGHATLYWYQQILGQGPKLLIQFQNNGVVDDSQLPKDRFSAERLKGVDSTLKIQPAKLEDSAVYLCASSSTPRTRISTDTQYFGPGTRLTVL.

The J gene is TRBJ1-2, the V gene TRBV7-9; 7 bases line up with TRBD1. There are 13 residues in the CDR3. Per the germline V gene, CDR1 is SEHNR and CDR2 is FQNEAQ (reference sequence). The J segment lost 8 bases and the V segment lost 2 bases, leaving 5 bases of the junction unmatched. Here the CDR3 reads CASSLFDRAGYTF. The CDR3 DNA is TGTGCCAGCAGCTTATTCGACAGGGCGGGCTACACCTTC.

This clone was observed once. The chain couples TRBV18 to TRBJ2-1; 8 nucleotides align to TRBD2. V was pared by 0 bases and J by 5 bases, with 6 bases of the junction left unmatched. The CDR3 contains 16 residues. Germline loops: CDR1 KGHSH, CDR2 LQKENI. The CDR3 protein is CASSPPQLAANNEQFF. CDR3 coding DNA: TGTGCCAGCTCACCACCTCAACTAGCGGCGAACAATGAGCAGTTCTTC.